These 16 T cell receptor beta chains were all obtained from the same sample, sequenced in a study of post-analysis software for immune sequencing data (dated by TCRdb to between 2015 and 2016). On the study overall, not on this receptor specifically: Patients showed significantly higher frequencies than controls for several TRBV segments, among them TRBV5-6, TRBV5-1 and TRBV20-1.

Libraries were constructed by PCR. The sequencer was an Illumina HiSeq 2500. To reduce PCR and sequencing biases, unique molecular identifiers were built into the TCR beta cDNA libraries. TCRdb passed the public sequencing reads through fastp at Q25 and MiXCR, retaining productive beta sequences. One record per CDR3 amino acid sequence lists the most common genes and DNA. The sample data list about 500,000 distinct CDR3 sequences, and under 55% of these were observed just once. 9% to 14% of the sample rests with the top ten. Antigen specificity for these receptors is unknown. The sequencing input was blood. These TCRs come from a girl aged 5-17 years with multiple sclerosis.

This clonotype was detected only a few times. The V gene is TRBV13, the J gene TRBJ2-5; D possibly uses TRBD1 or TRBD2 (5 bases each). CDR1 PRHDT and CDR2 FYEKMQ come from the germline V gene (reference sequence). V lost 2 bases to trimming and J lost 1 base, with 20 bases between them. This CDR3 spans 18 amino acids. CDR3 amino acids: CASSLKPRVGHGQETQYF. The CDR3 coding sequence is TGTGCCAGCAGCTTAAAACCGAGGGTCGGACACGGCCAAGAGACCCAGTACTTC.

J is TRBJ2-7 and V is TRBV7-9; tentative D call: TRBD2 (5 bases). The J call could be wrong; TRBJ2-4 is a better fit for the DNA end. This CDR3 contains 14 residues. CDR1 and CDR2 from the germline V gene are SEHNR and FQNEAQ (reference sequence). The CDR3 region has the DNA TGTGCCAGCAGCTTCGCGGGCACGGAAAACATTCAGTACTTC. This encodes CASSFAGTENIQYF.

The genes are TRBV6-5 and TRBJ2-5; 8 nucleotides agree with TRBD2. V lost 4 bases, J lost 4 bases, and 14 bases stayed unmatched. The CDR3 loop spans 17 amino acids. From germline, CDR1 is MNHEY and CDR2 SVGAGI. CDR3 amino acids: CASSWLRGAGDRETQYF. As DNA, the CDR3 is TGTGCCAGCAGTTGGCTCCGAGGAGCGGGAGATCGAGAGACCCAGTACTTC.

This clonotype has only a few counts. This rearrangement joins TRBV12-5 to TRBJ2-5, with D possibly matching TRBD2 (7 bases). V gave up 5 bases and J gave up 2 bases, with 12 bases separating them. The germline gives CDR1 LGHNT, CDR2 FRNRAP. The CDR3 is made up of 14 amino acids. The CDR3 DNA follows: TGTGCTAGTGGTATAGGGGGGGGGCAAGAGACCCAGTACTTC. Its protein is CASGIGGGQETQYF.

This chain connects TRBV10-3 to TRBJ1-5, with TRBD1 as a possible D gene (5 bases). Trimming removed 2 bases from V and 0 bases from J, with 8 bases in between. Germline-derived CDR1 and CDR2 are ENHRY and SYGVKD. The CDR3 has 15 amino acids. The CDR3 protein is CAISEGAPSNQPQHF. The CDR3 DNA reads TGTGCCATCAGTGAGGGGGCGCCTAGCAATCAGCCCCAGCATTTT.

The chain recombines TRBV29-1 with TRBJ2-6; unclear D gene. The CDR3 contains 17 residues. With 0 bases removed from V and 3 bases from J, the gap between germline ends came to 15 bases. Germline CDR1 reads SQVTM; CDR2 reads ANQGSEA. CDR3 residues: CSVEEGFDMFGANVLTF. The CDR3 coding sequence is TGCAGCGTTGAAGAGGGGTTCGATATGTTTGGGGCCAACGTCCTGACTTTC.

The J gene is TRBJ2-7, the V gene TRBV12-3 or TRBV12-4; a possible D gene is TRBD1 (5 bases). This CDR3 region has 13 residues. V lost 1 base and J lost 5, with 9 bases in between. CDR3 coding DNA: TGTGCCAGCAGTTTAGACCAGGACAACGAGCAGTACTTC. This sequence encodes CASSLDQDNEQYF.

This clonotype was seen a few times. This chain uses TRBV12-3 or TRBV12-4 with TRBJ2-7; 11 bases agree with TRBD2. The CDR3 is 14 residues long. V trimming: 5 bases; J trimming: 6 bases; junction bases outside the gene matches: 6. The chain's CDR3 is CASSGTSGVREQYF. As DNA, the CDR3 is TGTGCCAGCAGTGGGACTAGCGGTGTCCGCGAGCAGTACTTC.

CDR3 region: CASSQHPGNSPLHF. For the CDR3, the DNA is TGTGCCAGCAGCCAACACCCGGGGAATTCACCCCTCCACTTT. The chain recombines TRBV7-2 with TRBJ1-6; D unresolved. The V gene's germline CDR1 is SGHTA and CDR2 FQGNSA. This CDR3 has 14 residues. The ends were cut back, 5 bases at V and 7 bases at J, with 12 bases in the middle.

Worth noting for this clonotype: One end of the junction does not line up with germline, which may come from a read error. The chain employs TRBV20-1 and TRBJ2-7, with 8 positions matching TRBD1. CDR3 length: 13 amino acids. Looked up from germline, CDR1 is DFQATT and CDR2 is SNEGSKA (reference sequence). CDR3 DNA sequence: TGCAGTGCTAGAGAGGGACAGGCCTACGAGCGGTACTTC. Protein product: CSAREGQAYERYF.

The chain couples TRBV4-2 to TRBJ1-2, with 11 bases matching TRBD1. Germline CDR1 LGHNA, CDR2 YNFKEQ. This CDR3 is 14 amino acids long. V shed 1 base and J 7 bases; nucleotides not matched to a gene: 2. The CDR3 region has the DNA TGTGCCAGCAGCCAAGGGACAGGGGGCTTTGGCTACACCTTC. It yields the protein CASSQGTGGFGYTF.

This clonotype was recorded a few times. The CDR3 coding sequence is TGTGCCAGCAGGTGGGGAGAGAACTATGGCTACACCTTC. This encodes CASRWGENYGYTF. The chain recombines TRBV6-5 with TRBJ1-2, with D hard to call. With 6 bases removed from V and 2 bases from J, the gap between germline ends came to 10 bases. CDR1 MNHEY and CDR2 SVGAGI come from the germline V gene. The CDR3 loop spans 13 amino acids.

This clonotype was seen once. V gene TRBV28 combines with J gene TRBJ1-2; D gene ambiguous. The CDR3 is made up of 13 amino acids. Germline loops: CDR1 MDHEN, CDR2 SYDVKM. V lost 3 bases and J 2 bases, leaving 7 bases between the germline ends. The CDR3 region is CASSFSANYGYTF. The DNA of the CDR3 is TGTGCCAGCAGTTTTAGCGCCAACTATGGCTACACCTTC.

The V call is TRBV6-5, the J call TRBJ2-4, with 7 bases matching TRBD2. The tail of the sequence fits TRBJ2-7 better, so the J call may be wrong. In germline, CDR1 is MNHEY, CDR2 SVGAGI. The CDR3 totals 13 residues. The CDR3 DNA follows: TGTGCCAGCAGCCCTATACGGGGGGACGAGCAGTACTTC. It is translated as CASSPIRGDEQYF.

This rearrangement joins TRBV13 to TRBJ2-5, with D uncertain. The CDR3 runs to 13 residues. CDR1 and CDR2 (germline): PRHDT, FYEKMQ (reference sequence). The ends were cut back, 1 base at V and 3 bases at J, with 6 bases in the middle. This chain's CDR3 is CASSLDGKETQYF. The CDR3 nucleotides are TGTGCCAGCAGCTTAGATGGAAAAGAGACCCAGTACTTC.

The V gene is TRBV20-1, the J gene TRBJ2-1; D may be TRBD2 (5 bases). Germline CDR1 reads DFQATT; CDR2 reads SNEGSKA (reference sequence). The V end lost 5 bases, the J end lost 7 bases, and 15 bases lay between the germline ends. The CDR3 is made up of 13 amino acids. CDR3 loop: CSAQWRTLNEQFF. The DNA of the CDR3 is TGCAGTGCTCAGTGGCGGACTCTAAATGAGCAGTTCTTC.